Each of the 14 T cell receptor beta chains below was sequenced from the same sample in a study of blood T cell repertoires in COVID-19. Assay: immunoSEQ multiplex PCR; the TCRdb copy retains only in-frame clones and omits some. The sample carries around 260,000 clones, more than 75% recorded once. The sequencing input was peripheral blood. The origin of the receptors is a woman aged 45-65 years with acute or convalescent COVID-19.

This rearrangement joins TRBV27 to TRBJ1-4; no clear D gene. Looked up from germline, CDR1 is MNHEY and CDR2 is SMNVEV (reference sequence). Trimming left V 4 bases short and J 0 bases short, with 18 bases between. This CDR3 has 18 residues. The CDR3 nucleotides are TGTGCCAGCAGTTCGAGCGACTGGTACCTGGCAACTAATGAAAAACTGTTTTTT. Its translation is CASSSSDWYLATNEKLFF.

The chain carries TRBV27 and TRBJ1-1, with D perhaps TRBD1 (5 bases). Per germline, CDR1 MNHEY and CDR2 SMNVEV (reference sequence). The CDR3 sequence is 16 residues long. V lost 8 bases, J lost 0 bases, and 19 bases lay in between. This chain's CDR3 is CASGGGSRLLNTEAFF. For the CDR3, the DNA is TGTGCCAGCGGGGGGGGGTCACGCCTATTGAACACTGAAGCTTTCTTT.

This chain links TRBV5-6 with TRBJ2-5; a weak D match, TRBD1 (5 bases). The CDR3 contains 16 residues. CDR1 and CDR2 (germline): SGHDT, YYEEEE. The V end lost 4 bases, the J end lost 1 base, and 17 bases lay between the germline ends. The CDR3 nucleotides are TGTGCCAGCAGCACCGGACATTTAGGGTTCCAAGAGACCCAGTACTTC. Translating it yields CASSTGHLGFQETQYF.

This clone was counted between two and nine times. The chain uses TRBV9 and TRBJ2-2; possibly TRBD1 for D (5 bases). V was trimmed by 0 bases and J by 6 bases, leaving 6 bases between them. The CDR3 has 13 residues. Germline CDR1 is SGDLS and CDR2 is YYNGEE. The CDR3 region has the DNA TGTGCCAGCAGCGTAGTAGGGGCCGGGGAGCTGTTTTTT. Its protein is CASSVVGAGELFF. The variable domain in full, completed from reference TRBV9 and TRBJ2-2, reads DSGVTQTPKHLITATGQRVTLRCSPRSGDLSVYWYQQSLDQGLQFLIQYYNGEERAKGNILERFSAQQFPDLHSELNLSSLELGDSALYFCASSVVGAGELFFGEGSRLTVL.

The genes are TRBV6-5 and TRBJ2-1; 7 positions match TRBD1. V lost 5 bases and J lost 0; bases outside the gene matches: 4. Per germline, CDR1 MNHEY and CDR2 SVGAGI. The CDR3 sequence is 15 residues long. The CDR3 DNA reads TGTGCCAGCAGTAGACAGGGAAGCTCCTACAATGAGCAGTTCTTC. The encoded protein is CASSRQGSSYNEQFF.

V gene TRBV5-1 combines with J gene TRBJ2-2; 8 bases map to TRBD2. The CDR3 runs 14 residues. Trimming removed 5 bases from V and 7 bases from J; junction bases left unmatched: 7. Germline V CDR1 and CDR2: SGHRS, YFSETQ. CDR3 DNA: TGCGCCAGCAGTCTCAGCGGGAGTAGCGGGGAGCTGTTTTTT. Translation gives CASSLSGSSGELFF.

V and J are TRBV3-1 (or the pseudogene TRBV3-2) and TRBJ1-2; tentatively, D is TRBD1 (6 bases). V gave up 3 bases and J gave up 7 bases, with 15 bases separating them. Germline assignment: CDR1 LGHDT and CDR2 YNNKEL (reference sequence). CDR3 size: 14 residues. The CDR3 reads CASSHNSGGGGYTF. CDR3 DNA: TGTGCCAGCAGCCACAATTCGGGGGGCGGTGGCTACACCTTC.

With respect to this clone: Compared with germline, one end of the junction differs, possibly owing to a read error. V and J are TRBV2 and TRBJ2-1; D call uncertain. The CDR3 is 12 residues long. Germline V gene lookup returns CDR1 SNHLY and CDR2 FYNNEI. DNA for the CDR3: TGTGCCAGCAGTGTCTCCGACAATGAGCAGTTCTTC. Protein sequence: CASSVSDNEQFF. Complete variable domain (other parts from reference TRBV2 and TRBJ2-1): EPEVTQTPSHQVTQMGQEVILRCVPISNHLYFYWYRQILGQKVEFLVSFYNNEISEKSEIFDDQFSVERPDGSNFTLKIRSTKLEDSAMYFCASSVSDNEQFFGPGTRLTVL.

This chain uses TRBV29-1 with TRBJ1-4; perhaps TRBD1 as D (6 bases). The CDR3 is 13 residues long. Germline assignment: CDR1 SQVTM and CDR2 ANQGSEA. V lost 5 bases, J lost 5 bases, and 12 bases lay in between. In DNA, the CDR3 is TGCAGCGTTACGGGACACCTAAATGAAAAACTGTTTTTT. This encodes CSVTGHLNEKLFF.

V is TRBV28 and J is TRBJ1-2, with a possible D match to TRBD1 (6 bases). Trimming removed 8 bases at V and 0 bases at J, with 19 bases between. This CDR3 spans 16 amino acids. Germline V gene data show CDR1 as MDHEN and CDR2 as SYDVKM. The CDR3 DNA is TGTGCCAGCGTACAGGGACCGAGCTCTGCTAACTATGGCTACACCTTC. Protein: CASVQGPSSANYGYTF.

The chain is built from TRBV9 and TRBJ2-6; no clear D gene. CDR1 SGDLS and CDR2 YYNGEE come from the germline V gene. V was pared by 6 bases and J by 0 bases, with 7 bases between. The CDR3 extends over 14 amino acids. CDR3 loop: CASTLGSGANVLTF. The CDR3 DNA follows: TGTGCCAGCACGCTAGGCTCTGGGGCCAACGTCCTGACTTTC.

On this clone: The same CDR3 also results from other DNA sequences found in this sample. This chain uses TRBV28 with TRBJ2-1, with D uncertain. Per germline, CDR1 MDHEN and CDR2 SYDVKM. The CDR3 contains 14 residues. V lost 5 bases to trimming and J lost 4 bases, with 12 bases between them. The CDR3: CASSPPGGYNEQFF. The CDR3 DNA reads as TGTGCCAGCAGTCCCCCCGGCGGTTACAATGAGCAGTTCTTC. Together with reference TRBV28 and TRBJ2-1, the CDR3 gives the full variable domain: DVKVTQSSRYLVKRTGEKVFLECVQDMDHENMFWYRQDPGLGLRLIYFSYDVKMKEKGDIPEGYSVSREKKERFSLILESASTNQTSMYLCASSPPGGYNEQFFGPGTRLTVL.

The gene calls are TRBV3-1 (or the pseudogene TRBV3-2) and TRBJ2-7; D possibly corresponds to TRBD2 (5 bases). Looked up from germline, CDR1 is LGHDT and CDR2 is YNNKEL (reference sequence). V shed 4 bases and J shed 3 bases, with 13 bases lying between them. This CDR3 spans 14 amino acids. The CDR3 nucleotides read TGTGCCAGCAGCCGCGGGTTAGGTCTCTACGAGCAGTACTTC. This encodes CASSRGLGLYEQYF.

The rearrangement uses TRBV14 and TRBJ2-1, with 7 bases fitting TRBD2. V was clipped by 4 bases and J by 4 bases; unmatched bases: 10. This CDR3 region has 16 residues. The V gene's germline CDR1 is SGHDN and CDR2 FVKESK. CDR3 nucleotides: TGTGCCAGCAGCCCGAATAGACTAGCAGGTTACAATGAGCAGTTCTTC. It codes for CASSPNRLAGYNEQFF.